The T cell receptor (beta chain) described here comes from a study of T cell responses to AZD1222 COVID-19 vaccine (dated by TCRdb to the early 2020s). In terms of the full investigation: A total of just over 230 trial participants underwent TCR sequencing, of whom nearly 210 had received two doses of AZD1222 and roughly 26 had received two doses of the MenACWY control vaccine. Trial participants were enrolled into age subgroups of 18-55, 56-69 and 70-plus years, which contained approximately 150, 28 and 58 TCR-sequenced participants, respectively.

The V and J ends are trimmed by 5 bases and 3 bases, leaving 11 bases between them. The CDR3 goes from the cysteine to the phenylalanine over 13 residues. Here the CDR3 DNA is all that survives: 39 bases in frame from base 1. Taken from the germline V gene (reference sequence), the CDR1 and CDR2 loops are MNHEY and SMNVEV. Results and caveats for the whole study, not just this receptor: Because no day 14 peak-response samples were available, the repertoires could be characterized only after the peak T cell response. Epitopes outside the regions mutated in the B.1.351 and B.1.1.7 variants were reportedly recognized by nearly half of the unique spike-specific TCRs. CD4 TCRs associated with the vaccine covered the entire spike protein, and the dominant responses were in regions 160-218 and 743-854. In the small 56-69-year group, the increase in depth fell short of significance, most likely because of low power. Conclusions about previously exposed vaccinees are limited, since just five to seven AZD1222 recipients were seropositive for SARS-CoV-2 at baseline. Most participants were white British and females outnumbered males, and the authors suggested that clonal diversity may have been underestimated. After two AZD1222 doses, both the breadth and the depth of spike-specific TCRs were significantly higher than at day 0 and than in MenACWY recipients.

The time point label here, explained by the study, means: about 28 days (+/-7) after the second vaccine dose. Because spike-specific TCR depth and breadth did not differ between the two schedules, AZD1222 recipients who got a second dose at roughly 4 weeks were pooled with those who got a second dose at roughly 12 weeks. Samples from vaccinated people were obtained from the UK trials COV001 and COV002, which included a single-blind randomized controlled phase 2/3 trial of AZD1222 (ChAdOx1 nCoV-19) in healthy adults. For TCRbeta chain sequencing, PBMC samples from trial participants were taken at day 0 and at day 28 after the second dose. Worth noting for this clone: Its antigen is currently not known. The input lacks base qualities; no much larger clone sits a single base away.

The CDR3 regions of human TCRbeta chains were analyzed by immunosequencing. In the paper's pipeline: TCRs in the repertoires were matched against a reference library of SARS-CoV-2-specific TCRs that had been generated with the MIRA antigen-specificity platform. Breadth was defined as the fraction of unique TCRs that were SARS-CoV-2-associated. Depth was defined as the fraction of total T cells that were SARS-CoV-2-associated. Each spike-specific TCR was assigned to its reactive spike region and to a CD4 or CD8 class using the MIRA data. Log10-transformed breadth and depth values were compared by one-way ANOVA with Sidak's multiple comparisons tests. TCRdb holds this immuneACCESS table with in-frame rearrangements only. Some clones are missing; in checked studies, unresolved V genes explain under half, and the rest has no known cause. V, J and clone size are those of that table, while D and trimming were read from the DNA. This sample lists roughly 140,000 clones; more than 90% were detected once. Approximately 1.5% of the sample lies in the top ten.

This sequence uses TRBV27 and TRBJ2-7; possibly the D gene is TRBD1, per 5 matching bases. The specimen was peripheral blood, collected 28 days after the second AZD1222 dose. This clonotype was obtained from an adult who received the AZD1222 COVID-19 vaccine. CDR3 region: CASSIHQGYEQYF. The nucleotide sequence reads as follows: TGTGCCAGCAGTATCCACCAGGGCTACGAGCAGTACTTC.